These 4 T cell receptor beta chains originate from one sample sequenced in a study of blood T cell repertoires in COVID-19. Method: immunoSEQ multiplex PCR; TCRdb's copy keeps in-frame clones and lacks some. Found here are approximately 470,000 clones, approximately 83% of them singletons; the top ten hold roughly 3.1%. What was sequenced was peripheral blood. The receptors come from a human donor in a cohort sampled during active COVID-19.

On this clone itself: The germline gene is not matched at one end of the junction; a read error may be the cause. The chain recombines TRBV7-7 with TRBJ2-5; TRBD2 aligns across 11 bases. Germline V lookup: CDR1 SSHAT, CDR2 FNYEAQ (reference sequence). This CDR3 comprises 15 residues. The CDR3 region is CASSLLAGVYETQYF. The CDR3 DNA reads TGTGCTAGCAGTTTACTAGCGGGAGTCTATGAGACCCAGTACTTC.

This clone was recorded only once. The chain has TRBV10-3 and TRBJ2-2; no clear D. The CDR3 is 12 residues long. Germline V CDR1 and CDR2: ENHRY, SYGVKD. Trimming removed 4 bases from V and 5 bases from J, with 5 bases in between. The CDR3 protein is CAISAETGELFF. CDR3 nucleotide sequence: TGTGCCATCAGTGCCGAGACCGGGGAGCTGTTTTTT.

This CDR3 is CASSPRRGLGTNTEAFF. CDR3 bases: TGTGCCAGCAGTCCGCGCAGGGGTCTAGGGACGAACACTGAAGCTTTCTTT. The gene calls are TRBV6-6 and TRBJ1-1; D is possibly TRBD1 (6 bases). CDR1 and CDR2 (germline): MNHNY, SVGAGI (reference sequence). This CDR3 spans 17 amino acids. V gave up 5 bases and J gave up 1 base, with 20 bases separating them.

The rearrangement joins TRBV18 to TRBJ2-5; 7 bases are shared with TRBD1. Germline CDR1 reads KGHSH; CDR2 reads LQKENI. Losses at the gene ends were 3 bases for V and 2 bases for J; bases not matched to a gene: 3. This CDR3 has 14 residues. CDR3 DNA: TGTGCCAGCTCACCCGTGGACAGGCAAGAGACCCAGTACTTC. Translated: CASSPVDRQETQYF.